What follows describes a single T cell receptor (beta chain). Antigen specificity is unknown. Libraries were prepared by immunoSEQ multiplex PCR; TCRdb keeps only in-frame clonotypes and omits some of them. The data hold more than 95,000 clones, with 91% observed a single time. The data are from a study of OX40 agonist ivuxolimab in advanced cancers. Whole-study context: More than 35% of patients had received prior checkpoint inhibitor therapy. General observations from the study: CD8+ T cells (on average) carried more expanded clones than CD4+ T cells. In the 0.1 to 3.0 mg/kg range, CD4+ and CD8+ blood T cells had expanded clonally by week 6.

Collection of blood occurred at baseline, at cycle 4 day 1, and at cycle 7 day 1. This TCR derives from an adult with an advanced solid tumor such as melanoma, head and neck, liver or kidney cancer. The sequences come from CD4+ or CD8+ T cells sorted from blood, collected in a trial of the OX40 agonist ivuxolimab.

The CDR3 sequence is CASSDFLTGELFF. The DNA for the CDR3 is TGTGCCAGCAGTGACTTTCTGACCGGGGAGCTGTTTTTT. The rearrangement joins TRBV6-4 to TRBJ2-2; D is ambiguous. The ends were cut back, 1 base at V and 5 bases at J, with 5 bases in the middle. The germline gives CDR1 MRHNA, CDR2 SNTAGT. This CDR3 contains 13 residues.